This record covers a single T cell receptor (beta chain). The antigen remains unidentified. The sample belongs to a study of cytomegalovirus exposure and HLA in healthy donors. Study observations and caveats: Sequencing artifact likely explains a cluster of highly shared sequence variants. Previous analysis showed most TCR beta V segments were productive about 90% or about 30% of the time. A later analysis found that most CMV-associated TCR beta chains appeared HLA-restricted.

The PCR used 60 Vbeta and 13 Jbeta primers. The assay was immunoSEQ multiplex PCR, and TCRdb's table has in-frame clones only and misses some. The sample comprises approximately 81,000 clones, 70% to 85% of which are singletons, and under 10% rests with the top ten. Sequencing was done on a sample of PBMCs. This clonotype was obtained from a man aged 35-49 years in good health and CMV-seropositive.

The CDR3 DNA follows: TGTGCCAGCAGCTTGGTATCAGGAGGAGGTGGGTCTGGGCAGTTCTTC. Amino acids: CASSLVSGGGGSGQFF. The chain employs TRBV5-4 and TRBJ2-1; weak D call: TRBD2 (5 bases). V gave up 0 bases and J gave up 12 bases, with 22 bases separating them. Germline CDR1 and CDR2: SGHNT and YYREEE (reference sequence). This CDR3 contains 16 residues.